A selection of T cell receptor beta chains follows, all from one sample in a study of blood T cell repertoires in COVID-19. Generated by immunoSEQ multiplex PCR, the TCRdb table keeps only in-frame clones and is missing some. The repertoire holds under 300,000 clones, with about four fifths as singletons. The sequencing sample was made of peripheral blood. The receptors come from a woman aged 18-35 years with acute or convalescent COVID-19. The CDR3 runs from the conserved cysteine through the conserved F or W. D genes are given only for firm matches. Clone size is not always given. Where it is, it says once, few, many or a class for expanded clones.

CDR3 DNA	CDR3 protein	J gene	D gene	V gene	clone size	CDR3 length
TGTGCCTGGAATTTCAATAAACAGGGTTTGGCTTTCTTT	CAWNFNKQGLAFF	TRBJ1-1	NA	TRBV30	once	13
TGCGCCAGCAGCCTGACAGGGGGCGCGTACACTGAAGCTTTCTTT	CASSLTGGAYTEAFF	TRBJ1-1	TRBD1	TRBV4-1	NA	15
TGCGCCAGCAGCGGGGAGCTTACTGAAAAACTGTTTTTT	CASSGELTEKLFF	TRBJ1-4	NA	TRBV5-1	NA	13
TGTGCCACCAGTGATTTGGTAGCGGGAGGGCAGTTCTTC	CATSDLVAGGQFF	TRBJ2-1	TRBD2	TRBV24-1	NA	13
TGTGCCAGCAGTTACATGAGGCCGGGCACTGAAGCTTTCTTT	CASSYMRPGTEAFF	TRBJ1-1	NA	TRBV6-2/TRBV6-3	NA	14
TGTGCCAGTGGGGGTCTAGCGGGAGCCCACGAGCAGTACTTC	CASGGLAGAHEQYF	TRBJ2-7	TRBD2	TRBV28	NA	14
TGTGCCAGCAGCCAGTCAGGGTCTGGAAACACCATATATTTT	CASSQSGSGNTIYF	TRBJ1-3	NA	TRBV3-1/TRBV3-2	NA	14
TGCAGCGTTGAAGTTGGAATCCGGAGGCCCTACGAGCAGTACTTC	CSVEVGIRRPYEQYF	TRBJ2-7	NA	TRBV29-1	NA	15
TGTGCCATCAGTGATAAAACAGATGGAAACACCATATATTTT	CAISDKTDGNTIYF	TRBJ1-3	NA	TRBV10-3	few	14
TGCGCCAGCAGCCGAGACAGTAGTCGGGACTCTAACTATGGCTACACCTTC	CASSRDSSRDSNYGYTF	TRBJ1-2	NA	TRBV5-1	NA	17
TGTGCCAGCTTCGACAGTAACCACAATGAGCAGTTCTTC	CASFDSNHNEQFF	TRBJ2-1	NA	TRBV5-6	NA	13
TGCGCCAGCAGCTTGGGGGGACAGGGTGGCCAAGAGACCCAGTACTTC	CASSLGGQGGQETQYF	TRBJ2-5	TRBD1	TRBV5-1	NA	16
TGTGCCAGCAGCCGCCCGGGACTAGGTACAGATACGCAGTATTTT	CASSRPGLGTDTQYF	TRBJ2-3	TRBD2	TRBV27	NA	15
TGCGCCAGCCGAGACAGGGAACGGACCTATGGCTACACCTTC	CASRDRERTYGYTF	TRBJ1-2	TRBD1	TRBV10-2	NA	14
TGTGCCAGCAGCCTACAGGGGACGTGGAGGCTCTTC	CASSLQGTWRLF	TRBJ2-1	TRBD1	TRBV3-1/TRBV3-2	few	12
TGTGCCAGCAGCTTAGCGCCAGTTAATTCACCCCTCCACTTT	CASSLAPVNSPLHF	TRBJ1-6	NA	TRBV7-2	NA	14
TGCAGCGTTTCTGGGACAGGGTCCTTGAATGAGCAGTTCTTC	CSVSGTGSLNEQFF	TRBJ2-1	TRBD1	TRBV29-1	once	14
TGTGCCATCAGTGTAAGTGGAGAGGCAGATACGCAGTATTTT	CAISVSGEADTQYF	TRBJ2-3	NA	TRBV10-3	NA	14
TGTGCCAGCAGCCAAGTCACAGGACCGAACACTGAAGCTTTCTTT	CASSQVTGPNTEAFF	TRBJ1-1	NA	TRBV16	NA	15
TGTGCCAGCAGTTTCCCACCCAGGGGGCCGGGTGAAAAACTGTTTTTT	CASSFPPRGPGEKLFF	TRBJ1-4	TRBD1	TRBV27	NA	16
TGTGCCAGCAGTGATGGGACAGGACATCAGCCCCAGCATTTT	CASSDGTGHQPQHF	TRBJ1-5	TRBD1	TRBV2	NA	14
TGTGCCAGCTCCAGGGAGGGGCCCCAGCCCCAGCATTTT	CASSREGPQPQHF	TRBJ1-5	NA	TRBV18	few	13
TGTGCCAGTAGTATTCCGGGACTACACAATGAGCAGTTCTTC	CASSIPGLHNEQFF	TRBJ2-1	TRBD2	TRBV19	NA	14
TGTGCCAGCATCCAGGGGACTGAAGCTTTCTTT	CASIQGTEAFF	TRBJ1-1	NA	TRBV6-5	once	11
TGTGCCTGGAGTGAGCTGGGGGCGCTTGGAAACACCATATATTTT	CAWSELGALGNTIYF	TRBJ1-3	NA	TRBV30	NA	15
TGTGCCAGTAGTGAACAGGGGGCCAATCAGCCCCAGCATTTT	CASSEQGANQPQHF	TRBJ1-5	TRBD1	TRBV19	many	14
TGTGCCAGCAGCTCTCAGGGGTATTGGCATGAAAAACTGTTTTTT	CASSSQGYWHEKLFF	TRBJ1-4	NA	TRBV21-1	NA	15
TGTGCCTGGAGTGTACAGGTTAACTATGGCTACACCTTC	CAWSVQVNYGYTF	TRBJ1-2	NA	TRBV30	NA	13
TGTGCCAGCAGCTATTTGCAAAAGGGGGATCAAGAGACCCAGTACTTC	CASSYLQKGDQETQYF	TRBJ2-5	NA	TRBV7-2	NA	16
TGCGCCAGCAGCTCCGGGACTAGCGGGTACAATGAGCAGTTCTTC	CASSSGTSGYNEQFF	TRBJ2-1	TRBD2	TRBV5-1	NA	15
TGCGCCAGCAGCCAAGGACTGTTGGGAGCGGGAGAGCTCGTCTACGAGCAGTACTTC	CASSQGLLGAGELVYEQYF	TRBJ2-7	TRBD2	TRBV4-3	NA	19
TGTGCCAGCAGCGCGCGTTTTTCGGGGACCTACAATGAGCAGTTCTTC	CASSARFSGTYNEQFF	TRBJ2-1	NA	TRBV9	NA	16
TGTGCCAGCAGCCCCACCGGGGTGGCGGGAGGGTACAATGAGCAGTTCTTC	CASSPTGVAGGYNEQFF	TRBJ2-1	TRBD2	TRBV11-2	NA	17
TGTGCCAGCAGCCGACCGAGCGGGAGTGGTGACACCGGGGAGCTGTTTTTT	CASSRPSGSGDTGELFF	TRBJ2-2	TRBD2	TRBV9	NA	17
TGTGCCAGCAGCGAGTCCCGGGGGTTAAACATTCAGTACTTC	CASSESRGLNIQYF	TRBJ2-4	NA	TRBV11-2	NA	14
TGTGCCAGCAGCCACGGGACAGGAGGCAATGAGCAGTTCTTC	CASSHGTGGNEQFF	TRBJ2-1	TRBD1	TRBV3-1/TRBV3-2	NA	14
TGTGCCAGCAGCTTAGGCGAGATTAGAGATGGCTACACCTTC	CASSLGEIRDGYTF	TRBJ1-2	NA	TRBV7-2	NA	14
TGTGCCAGCAGTTCGGGACTAGCGGGAGAGTTCGAGCAGTACTTC	CASSSGLAGEFEQYF	TRBJ2-7	TRBD2	TRBV27	NA	15
TGTGCCAGCAGCTCTAGCGCCGCGGACAGGGGAGTACCCCTCCACTTT	CASSSSAADRGVPLHF	TRBJ1-6	TRBD1	TRBV7-2	NA	16